This T cell receptor (beta chain) was sequenced for a study of T-cell reconstitution after alpha-beta-depleted transplantation in children. General study results and limits: Certain patients had high TCRbeta diversity at day 60, and it came from recipient T cells and thymic progenitors that survived. Among T cells one year after transplant, newly produced cells accounted for most counts and diversity. Reportedly, roughly two months post-transplant, alpha-beta T cells arose from several hundred expanded graft clones.

This sample's TCRbeta library carried unique molecular identifier barcodes. MiXCR, applied by TCRdb to the PCR reads, yields one record per CDR3 protein. In the table there are 450,000 to 600,000 distinct CDR3 sequences, 13% of which are singletons. On this clonotype: Antigen specificity is unknown.

This CDR3 has 16 amino acids. V shed 3 bases, J shed 2 bases, and the junction held 6 bases outside the gene matches. CDR1 and CDR2 (germline): MNHEY, SMNVEV (reference sequence). The material was PBMCs, mostly from graft donor cells, obtained 360 days after TCRalphabeta/CD19-depleted stem cell transplant. The clonotype originates from a male patient aged 5 to 17 who had a stem cell transplant for acute myeloid leukemia, so the T cells may come from the graft donor. This chain links TRBV27 with TRBJ2-1; 8 nucleotides match TRBD2. This CDR3 is CASSFREGLTYNEQFF. CDR3 sequence (DNA): TGTGCCAGCAGTTTCCGGGAGGGCCTCACCTACAATGAGCAGTTCTTC.